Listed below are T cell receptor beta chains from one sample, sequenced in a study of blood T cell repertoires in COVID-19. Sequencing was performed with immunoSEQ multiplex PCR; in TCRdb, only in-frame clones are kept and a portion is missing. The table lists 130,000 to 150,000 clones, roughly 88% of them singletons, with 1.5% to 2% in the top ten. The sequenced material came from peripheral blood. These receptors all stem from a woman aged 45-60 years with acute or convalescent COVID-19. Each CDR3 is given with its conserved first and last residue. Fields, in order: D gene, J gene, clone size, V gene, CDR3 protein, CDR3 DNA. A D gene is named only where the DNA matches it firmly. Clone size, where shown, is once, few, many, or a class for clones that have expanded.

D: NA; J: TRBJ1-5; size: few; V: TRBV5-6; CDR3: CASSFGGNQPQHF; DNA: TGTGCCAGCAGCTTCGGGGGAAATCAGCCCCAGCATTTT
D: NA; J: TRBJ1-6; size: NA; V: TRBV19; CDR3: CASSTVNSYNSPLHF; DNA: TGTGCCAGTAGTACGGTTAATTCTTATAATTCACCCCTCCACTTT
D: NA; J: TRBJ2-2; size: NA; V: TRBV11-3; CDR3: CASSLRGTLNTGELFF; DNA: TGTGCCAGCAGCTTAAGGGGGACCTTGAACACCGGGGAGCTGTTTTTT
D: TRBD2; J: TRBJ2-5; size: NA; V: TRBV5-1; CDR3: CASSLGLAGDLETQYF; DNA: TGCGCCAGCAGCCTGGGACTAGCGGGGGACTTAGAGACCCAGTACTTC
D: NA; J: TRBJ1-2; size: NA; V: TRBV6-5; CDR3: CASRRSGDYGYTF; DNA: TGTGCCAGCAGACGGTCGGGGGACTATGGCTACACCTTC
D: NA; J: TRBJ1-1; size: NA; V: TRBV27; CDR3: CASSVQGTYTEAFF; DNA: TGTGCCAGCAGTGTACAGGGCACTTACACTGAAGCTTTCTTT
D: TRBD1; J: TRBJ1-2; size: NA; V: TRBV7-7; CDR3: CAKGVFHRDRKLPNYGYTF; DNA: TGTGCTAAAGGGGTGTTTCACCGGGACAGAAAATTACCTAACTATGGCTACACCTTC
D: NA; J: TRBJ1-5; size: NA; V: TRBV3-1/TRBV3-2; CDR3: CASSQGPSDQPQHF; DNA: TGTGCCAGCAGCCAAGGCCCGTCAGATCAGCCCCAGCATTTT
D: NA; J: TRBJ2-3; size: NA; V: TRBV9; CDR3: CASSVVAEPSTDTQYF; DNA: TGTGCCAGCAGCGTAGTGGCGGAACCTAGCACAGATACGCAGTATTTT
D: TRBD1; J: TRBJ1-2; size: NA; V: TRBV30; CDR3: CAWSGTGFNGYTF; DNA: TGTGCCTGGAGTGGGACAGGGTTTAATGGCTACACCTTC
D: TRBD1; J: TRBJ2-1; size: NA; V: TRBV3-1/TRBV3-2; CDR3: CASSQPGTVEQFF; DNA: TGTGCCAGCAGCCAACCGGGGACAGTTGAGCAGTTCTTC
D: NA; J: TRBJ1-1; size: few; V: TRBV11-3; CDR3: CASSKQMNTEAFF; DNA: TGTGCCAGCAGCAAACAGATGAACACTGAAGCTTTCTTT
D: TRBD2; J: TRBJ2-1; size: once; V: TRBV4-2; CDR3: CASSQFVLTSGGAYEQFF; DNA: TGTGCCAGCAGCCAATTCGTGCTGACTAGCGGGGGGGCCTATGAGCAGTTCTTC
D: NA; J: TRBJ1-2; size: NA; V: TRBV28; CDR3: CASSLQGFYEGYTF; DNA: TGTGCCAGCAGTTTACAGGGCTTCTATGAAGGCTACACCTTC
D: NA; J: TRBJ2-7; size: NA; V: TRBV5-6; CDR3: CASSNRQEQYF; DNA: TGTGCCAGCAGCAATCGACAGGAGCAGTACTTC
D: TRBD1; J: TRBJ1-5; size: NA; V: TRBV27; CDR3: CASSLGTANQPQHF; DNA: TGTGCCAGCAGCCTCGGGACAGCTAATCAGCCCCAGCATTTT
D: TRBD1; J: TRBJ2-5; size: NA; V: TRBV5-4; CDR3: CASSLPGQGRETQYF; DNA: TGTGCCAGCAGCTTGCCTGGACAGGGCCGGGAGACCCAGTACTTC
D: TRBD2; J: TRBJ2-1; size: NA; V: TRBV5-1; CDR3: CASSPTAGLAGGSSYNEQFF; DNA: TGCGCCAGCAGCCCAACCGCGGGACTAGCGGGGGGTAGCTCCTACAATGAGCAGTTCTTC
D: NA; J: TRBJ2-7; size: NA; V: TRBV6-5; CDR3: CASSPTRLYEQYF; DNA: TGTGCCAGCAGTCCTACTAGATTGTACGAGCAGTACTTC
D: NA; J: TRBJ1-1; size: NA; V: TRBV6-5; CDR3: CASNRGSHTEAFF; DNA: TGTGCCAGCAACCGGGGGTCGCACACTGAAGCTTTCTTT
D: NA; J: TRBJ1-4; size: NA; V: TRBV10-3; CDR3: CAISEGEGFTEKLFF; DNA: TGTGCCATCAGTGAAGGGGAGGGATTTACGGAAAAACTGTTTTTT
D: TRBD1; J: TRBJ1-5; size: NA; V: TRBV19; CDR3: CASSFLGRGRGNQPQHF; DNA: TGTGCCAGTAGTTTTCTGGGCAGGGGGCGAGGCAATCAGCCCCAGCATTTT
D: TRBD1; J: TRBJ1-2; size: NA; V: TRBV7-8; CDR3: CASSLAGSPDRPTNYGYTF; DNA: TGTGCCAGCAGCTTAGCTGGCTCACCGGACAGGCCGACTAACTATGGCTACACCTTC
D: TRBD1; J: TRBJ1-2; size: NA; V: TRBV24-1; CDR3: CATSGQGNSYGYTF; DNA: TGTGCCACCAGTGGACAGGGCAATAGCTATGGCTACACCTTC
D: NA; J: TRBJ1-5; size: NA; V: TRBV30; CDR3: CAWSIGSNQPQHF; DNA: TGTGCCTGGAGTATCGGTAGCAATCAGCCCCAGCATTTT
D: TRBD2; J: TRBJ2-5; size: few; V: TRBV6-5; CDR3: CASRLLAGLQETQYF; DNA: TGTGCCAGCAGGCTCCTAGCGGGACTCCAAGAGACCCAGTACTTC
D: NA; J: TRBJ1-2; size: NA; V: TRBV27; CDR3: CASSFPGGYGYTF; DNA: TGTGCCAGCAGTTTTCCGGGGGGCTATGGCTACACCTTC
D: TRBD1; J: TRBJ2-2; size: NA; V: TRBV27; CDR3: CASKGAVELFF; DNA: TGTGCCAGCAAGGGGGCCGTGGAGCTGTTTTTT
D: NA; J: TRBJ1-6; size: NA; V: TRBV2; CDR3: CASSEVGRPSPGSPLHF; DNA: TGTGCCAGCAGTGAAGTAGGGAGACCGAGCCCCGGCTCACCCCTCCACTTT
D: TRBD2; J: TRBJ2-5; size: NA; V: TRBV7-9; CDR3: CASSLTGLGGETQYF; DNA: TGTGCCAGCAGCTTAACCGGACTAGGTGGGGAGACCCAGTACTTC
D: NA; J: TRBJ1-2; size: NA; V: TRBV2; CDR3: CASSLGQNYGYTF; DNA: TGTGCCAGCAGTCTCGGACAGAACTATGGCTACACCTTC
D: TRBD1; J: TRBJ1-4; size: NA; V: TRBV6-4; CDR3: CASTHRRDRGHSFGEKLFF; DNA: TGTGCCAGCACCCATCGCCGGGACAGGGGGCATAGTTTCGGTGAAAAACTGTTTTTT
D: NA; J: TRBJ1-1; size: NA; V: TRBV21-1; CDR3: CASEEGGGTEAFF; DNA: TGTGCCAGTGAGGAGGGCGGGGGGACTGAAGCTTTCTTT
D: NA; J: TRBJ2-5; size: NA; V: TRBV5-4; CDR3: CASSLQGRETQYF; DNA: TGTGCCAGCAGCTTACAGGGCAGGGAGACCCAGTACTTC
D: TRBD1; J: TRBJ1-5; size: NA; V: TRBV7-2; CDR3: CASSFWDSRMHF; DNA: TGTGCCAGCAGCTTCTGGGACAGCCGTATGCATTTT
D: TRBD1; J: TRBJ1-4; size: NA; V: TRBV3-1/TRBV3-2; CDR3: CASSPYRGGGEKLFF; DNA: TGTGCCAGCAGCCCTTACAGGGGAGGAGGTGAAAAACTGTTTTTT
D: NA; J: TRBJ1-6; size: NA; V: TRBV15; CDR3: CATSRDTVTAYLPPLHF; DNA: TGTGCCACCAGCAGAGATACCGTCACAGCTTATCTCCCACCCCTCCACTTT
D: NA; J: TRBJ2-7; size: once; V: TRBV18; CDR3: CASSPGNPYEQYF; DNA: TGTGCCAGCTCACCCGGGAACCCCTACGAGCAGTACTTC
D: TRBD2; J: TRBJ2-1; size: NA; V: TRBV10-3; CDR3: CAISELAGVAYNEQFF; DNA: TGTGCCATCAGTGAACTAGCGGGAGTGGCCTACAATGAGCAGTTCTTC
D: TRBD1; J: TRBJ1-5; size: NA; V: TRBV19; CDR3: CASSIGRTGGGQPQHF; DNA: TGTGCCAGTAGTATAGGTCGGACAGGGGGTGGCCAGCCCCAGCATTTT
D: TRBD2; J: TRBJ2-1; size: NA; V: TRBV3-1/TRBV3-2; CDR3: CASSQRAGGYNEQFF; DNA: TGTGCCAGCAGCCAAAGAGCGGGAGGGTACAATGAGCAGTTCTTC
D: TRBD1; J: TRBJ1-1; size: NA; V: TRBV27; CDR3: CASSLSTGLDEAFF; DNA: TGTGCCAGCAGTCTGTCGACAGGGCTGGATGAAGCTTTCTTT
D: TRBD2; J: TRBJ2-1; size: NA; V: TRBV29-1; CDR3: CSVFHRDYHEQFF; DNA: TGCAGCGTTTTTCACCGGGACTACCATGAGCAGTTCTTC
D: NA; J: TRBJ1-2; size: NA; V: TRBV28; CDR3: CASSFGDTGYTF; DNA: TGTGCCAGCAGTTTCGGGGACACTGGCTACACCTTC
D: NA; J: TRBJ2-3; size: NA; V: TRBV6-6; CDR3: CASSPAADTQYF; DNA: TGTGCCAGCAGTCCTGCGGCAGATACGCAGTATTTT
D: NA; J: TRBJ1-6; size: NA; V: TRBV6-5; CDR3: CASSHADSPLHF; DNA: TGTGCCAGCAGCCACGCGGATTCACCCCTCCACTTT
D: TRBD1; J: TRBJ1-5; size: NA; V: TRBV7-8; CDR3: CASSGRTGGEQPQHF; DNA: TGTGCCAGCAGCGGAAGGACAGGGGGAGAGCAGCCCCAGCATTTT
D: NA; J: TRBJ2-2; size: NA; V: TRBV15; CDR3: CAAKDTNTGELFF; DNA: TGTGCCGCCAAGGACACGAACACCGGGGAGCTGTTTTTT
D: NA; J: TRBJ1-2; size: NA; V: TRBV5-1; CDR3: CASSLDGGARDGYTF; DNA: TGCGCCAGCAGCTTGGATGGCGGGGCGAGAGATGGCTACACCTTC
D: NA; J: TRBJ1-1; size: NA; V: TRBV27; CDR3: CASSATFISIGDTEAFF; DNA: TGTGCCAGCAGCGCAACGTTTATTTCTATCGGGGACACTGAAGCTTTCTTT
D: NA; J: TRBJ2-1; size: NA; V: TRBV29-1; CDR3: CSVAHGLINEQFF; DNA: TGCAGCGTTGCCCACGGACTCATAAATGAGCAGTTCTTC
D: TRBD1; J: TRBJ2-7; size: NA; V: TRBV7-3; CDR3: CASSLRGQGSEQYF; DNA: TGTGCCAGCAGCTTACGTGGACAGGGGTCCGAGCAGTACTTC
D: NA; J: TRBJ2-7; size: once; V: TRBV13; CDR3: CASSFGGAHAEQYF; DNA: TGTGCCAGCAGCTTCGGCGGAGCACATGCCGAGCAGTACTTC
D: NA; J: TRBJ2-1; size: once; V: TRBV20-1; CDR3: CSASAAEYNEQFF; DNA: TGCAGCGCCAGTGCGGCGGAGTACAATGAGCAGTTCTTC
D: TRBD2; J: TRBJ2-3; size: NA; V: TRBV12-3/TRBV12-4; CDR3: CASSILAADTQYF; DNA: TGTGCCAGCAGCATACTAGCGGCAGATACGCAGTATTTT